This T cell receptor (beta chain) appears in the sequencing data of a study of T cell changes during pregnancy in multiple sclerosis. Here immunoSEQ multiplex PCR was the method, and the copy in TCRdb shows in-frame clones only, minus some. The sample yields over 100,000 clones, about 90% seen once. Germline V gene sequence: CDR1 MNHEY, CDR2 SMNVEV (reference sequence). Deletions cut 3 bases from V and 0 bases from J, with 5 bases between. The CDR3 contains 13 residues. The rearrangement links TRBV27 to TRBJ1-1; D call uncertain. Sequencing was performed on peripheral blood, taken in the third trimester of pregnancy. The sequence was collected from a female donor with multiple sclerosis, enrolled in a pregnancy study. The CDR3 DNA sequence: TGTGCCAGCAGTTTTTCCGTGAACACTGAAGCTTTCTTT. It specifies CASSFSVNTEAFF.